A single T cell receptor beta chain is shown here with its context. The CDR3 covers 15 residues. Germline-derived CDR1 and CDR2 are MGHDK and SYGVNS. V was cut by 8 bases and J by 0 bases, with 14 bases left in between. Profiling relied on immunoSEQ multiplex PCR, and the TCRdb table lists in-frame clones only, not all of them. The sample has 140,000 to 150,000 clones, 85% to 95% seen once. The data are from a study of T cell responses to AZD1222 COVID-19 vaccine. This sequence joins TRBV25-1 and TRBJ2-1; the D is unclear. This sample comprised peripheral blood, obtained after recovery from COVID-19. The origin of this receptor is an adult who had recovered from COVID-19. The CDR3 coding sequence is TGTGCCAGCGAAACCGCGACATTCTCCTACAATGAGCAGTTCTTC. Its protein product is CASETATFSYNEQFF.